The rows below give T cell receptor beta chains drawn from one sample of a study of blood T cell repertoires in COVID-19. Clones were sequenced by immunoSEQ multiplex PCR, and TCRdb holds only the in-frame ones, with some missing. The sample holds about 280,000 clones, 65% to 90% seen once. The specimen was peripheral blood. These receptors came from a man in his fifties or sixties with active or convalescent COVID-19. Each CDR3 is given with its conserved first and last residue. Each record gives: clone size, J gene, V gene, D gene, CDR3 protein, CDR3 DNA. The D gene is left open where the match is weak. Some rows have no size entry. The others give once, few or many, or a class for an expanded clone.

clone size: -
J gene: TRBJ2-7
V gene: TRBV5-6
D gene: -
CDR3 protein: CASSLGRSQTEQYF
CDR3 DNA: TGTGCCAGCAGCTTGGGGAGGTCCCAGACCGAGCAGTACTTC

clone size: -
J gene: TRBJ2-7
V gene: TRBV5-1
D gene: TRBD1
CDR3 protein: CASSLEPGQGSNEQYF
CDR3 DNA: TGCGCCAGCAGCTTGGAACCGGGACAGGGGTCCAACGAGCAGTACTTC

clone size: -
J gene: TRBJ2-1
V gene: TRBV4-3
D gene: -
CDR3 protein: CASNPARSLLAMNNEQFF
CDR3 DNA: TGCGCCAGCAACCCGGCCAGGTCGTTACTGGCTATGAACAATGAGCAGTTCTTC

clone size: -
J gene: TRBJ1-1
V gene: TRBV7-2
D gene: -
CDR3 protein: CASSLIGGEAEAFF
CDR3 DNA: TGTGCCAGCAGCCTAATCGGGGGGGAGGCTGAAGCTTTCTTT

clone size: once
J gene: TRBJ1-2
V gene: TRBV21-1
D gene: -
CDR3 protein: CASSTYHATPNYGYTF
CDR3 DNA: TGTGCCAGCAGCACCTACCATGCGACACCTAACTATGGCTACACCTTC

clone size: -
J gene: TRBJ1-5
V gene: TRBV18
D gene: -
CDR3 protein: CASSPGSGFGGNQPQHF
CDR3 DNA: TGTGCCAGCTCACCAGGTTCAGGGTTTGGCGGCAATCAGCCCCAGCATTTT

clone size: -
J gene: TRBJ2-4
V gene: TRBV21-1
D gene: -
CDR3 protein: CASSLELDKNIQYF
CDR3 DNA: TGTGCCAGCAGTCTTGAGCTTGACAAAAACATTCAGTACTTC

clone size: -
J gene: TRBJ1-1
V gene: TRBV6-5
D gene: -
CDR3 protein: CASGSRSGVNTEAFF
CDR3 DNA: TGTGCCAGCGGCTCCCGATCGGGGGTGAACACTGAAGCTTTCTTT

clone size: few
J gene: TRBJ1-1
V gene: TRBV30
D gene: -
CDR3 protein: CAWSPFTLVGTEAFF
CDR3 DNA: TGTGCCTGGAGCCCGTTTACCTTAGTCGGCACTGAAGCTTTCTTT

clone size: -
J gene: TRBJ1-1
V gene: TRBV7-8
D gene: TRBD1
CDR3 protein: CASSLLDRPGGLNTEAFF
CDR3 DNA: TGTGCCAGCAGCTTATTGGACCGCCCAGGGGGCTTGAACACTGAAGCTTTCTTT

clone size: -
J gene: TRBJ1-1
V gene: TRBV29-1
D gene: -
CDR3 protein: CSASGVGLNTEAFF
CDR3 DNA: TGCAGCGCGTCCGGGGTCGGTTTGAACACTGAAGCTTTCTTT

clone size: once
J gene: TRBJ2-3
V gene: TRBV27
D gene: -
CDR3 protein: CASSLSGSTDTQYF
CDR3 DNA: TGTGCCAGCAGTCTTAGCGGAAGCACAGATACGCAGTATTTT

clone size: -
J gene: TRBJ2-7
V gene: TRBV4-1
D gene: -
CDR3 protein: CASSRDIGSYEQYF
CDR3 DNA: TGCGCCAGCAGCCGGGACATTGGATCCTACGAGCAGTACTTC

clone size: -
J gene: TRBJ2-7
V gene: TRBV10-3
D gene: TRBD1
CDR3 protein: CAISGGTGVNYEQYF
CDR3 DNA: TGTGCCATCAGTGGCGGGACAGGGGTAAACTACGAGCAGTACTTC

clone size: -
J gene: TRBJ2-1
V gene: TRBV29-1
D gene: TRBD1
CDR3 protein: CSAQGRDRGMNEQFF
CDR3 DNA: TGCAGCGCCCAAGGCCGGGACAGGGGGATGAATGAGCAGTTCTTC

clone size: -
J gene: TRBJ1-2
V gene: TRBV29-1
D gene: -
CDR3 protein: CSVEEGMDYGYGYTF
CDR3 DNA: TGCAGCGTTGAAGAGGGGATGGACTATGGCTATGGCTACACCTTC

clone size: once
J gene: TRBJ2-2
V gene: TRBV6-6
D gene: TRBD2
CDR3 protein: CASSSGERRVFF
CDR3 DNA: TGTGCCAGCAGCAGCGGGGAGAGGAGGGTGTTTTTT

clone size: few
J gene: TRBJ2-7
V gene: TRBV7-9
D gene: -
CDR3 protein: CASSLGGPYEQYF
CDR3 DNA: TGTGCCAGCAGCCTAGGAGGCCCCTACGAGCAGTACTTC

clone size: once
J gene: TRBJ1-2
V gene: TRBV20-1
D gene: -
CDR3 protein: CSASDPLGYTF
CDR3 DNA: TGCAGTGCTAGTGACCCCCTTGGCTACACCTTC

clone size: -
J gene: TRBJ2-2
V gene: TRBV7-3
D gene: -
CDR3 protein: CASSARGPTGAGELFF
CDR3 DNA: TGTGCCAGCAGCGCGAGGGGGCCAACGGGGGCCGGGGAGCTGTTTTTT

clone size: few
J gene: TRBJ1-3
V gene: TRBV3-1/TRBV3-2
D gene: TRBD1
CDR3 protein: CASSPRTGVTGNTIYF
CDR3 DNA: TGTGCCAGCAGCCCGCGGACAGGCGTTACGGGAAACACCATATATTTT

clone size: -
J gene: TRBJ1-4
V gene: TRBV28
D gene: TRBD1
CDR3 protein: CATLRGRGEKLFF
CDR3 DNA: TGTGCCACATTGAGGGGGCGCGGTGAAAAACTGTTTTTT

clone size: -
J gene: TRBJ1-5
V gene: TRBV6-5
D gene: -
CDR3 protein: CASSPGGNQPQHF
CDR3 DNA: TGTGCCAGCAGCCCCGGAGGCAATCAGCCCCAGCATTTT

clone size: -
J gene: TRBJ2-7
V gene: TRBV7-9
D gene: TRBD2
CDR3 protein: CASSFDLAGVGSYEQYF
CDR3 DNA: TGTGCCAGCAGCTTCGACCTAGCGGGAGTAGGCTCCTACGAGCAGTACTTC

clone size: -
J gene: TRBJ2-7
V gene: TRBV6-1
D gene: -
CDR3 protein: CASSEMAVTYEQYF
CDR3 DNA: TGTGCCAGCAGTGAGATGGCGGTTACCTACGAGCAGTACTTC

clone size: -
J gene: TRBJ1-5
V gene: TRBV9
D gene: -
CDR3 protein: CASSVGPGYSNQPQHF
CDR3 DNA: TGTGCCAGCAGCGTAGGGCCAGGGTATAGCAATCAGCCCCAGCATTTT

clone size: -
J gene: TRBJ2-3
V gene: TRBV12-5
D gene: TRBD2
CDR3 protein: CASGSGTSGSTDTQYF
CDR3 DNA: TGTGCTAGTGGTTCCGGGACTAGCGGGAGCACAGATACGCAGTATTTT

clone size: -
J gene: TRBJ2-5
V gene: TRBV7-2
D gene: -
CDR3 protein: CASSLYGQLQETQYF
CDR3 DNA: TGTGCCAGCAGCTTATACGGACAGCTCCAAGAGACCCAGTACTTC

clone size: -
J gene: TRBJ1-1
V gene: TRBV7-9
D gene: -
CDR3 protein: CASSLATVRQAEAFF
CDR3 DNA: TGTGCCAGCAGCTTAGCAACGGTACGGCAGGCTGAAGCTTTCTTT

clone size: -
J gene: TRBJ1-5
V gene: TRBV4-1
D gene: -
CDR3 protein: CASSQEGGSEPQHF
CDR3 DNA: TGCGCCAGCAGCCAAGAAGGAGGGTCGGAGCCCCAGCATTTT

clone size: once
J gene: TRBJ1-2
V gene: TRBV29-1
D gene: TRBD1
CDR3 protein: CSVPAGTGVVNYGYTF
CDR3 DNA: TGCAGCGTCCCAGCCGGGACAGGGGTCGTTAACTATGGCTACACCTTC

clone size: -
J gene: TRBJ2-7
V gene: TRBV21-1
D gene: -
CDR3 protein: CASSKARGRESVYEQYF
CDR3 DNA: TGTGCCAGCAGCAAAGCGCGGGGGCGGGAGTCAGTTTACGAGCAGTACTTC

clone size: -
J gene: TRBJ1-1
V gene: TRBV3-1/TRBV3-2
D gene: TRBD1
CDR3 protein: CASTYGTGVTEAFF
CDR3 DNA: TGTGCCAGCACTTACGGGACAGGGGTGACTGAAGCTTTCTTT

clone size: -
J gene: TRBJ1-4
V gene: TRBV14
D gene: TRBD1
CDR3 protein: CASSHLTPGTGYGKLFF
CDR3 DNA: TGTGCCAGCAGCCACCTAACCCCCGGGACAGGGTATGGAAAACTGTTTTTT

clone size: -
J gene: TRBJ1-6
V gene: TRBV30
D gene: -
CDR3 protein: CAWCMSELYSPLHF
CDR3 DNA: TGTGCCTGGTGTATGTCCGAGCTCTATTCACCCCTCCACTTT

clone size: -
J gene: TRBJ1-2
V gene: TRBV24-1
D gene: -
CDR3 protein: CATSGTEHNYGYTF
CDR3 DNA: TGTGCCACCAGTGGGACAGAACATAACTATGGCTACACCTTC

clone size: -
J gene: TRBJ2-7
V gene: TRBV21-1
D gene: -
CDR3 protein: CASSKVVGAGTGAHEQYF
CDR3 DNA: -

clone size: few
J gene: TRBJ2-2
V gene: TRBV19
D gene: TRBD2
CDR3 protein: CASTHPLAGGRELFF
CDR3 DNA: TGTGCCAGTACCCATCCCCTAGCGGGAGGACGGGAGCTGTTTTTT

clone size: -
J gene: TRBJ2-6
V gene: TRBV19
D gene: -
CDR3 protein: CASSPLAGRGHSGANVLTF
CDR3 DNA: TGTGCCAGTAGTCCCCTCGCAGGGCGTGGGCACTCTGGGGCCAACGTCCTGACTTTC

clone size: -
J gene: TRBJ1-2
V gene: TRBV19
D gene: TRBD1
CDR3 protein: CASSARDRAPGYTF
CDR3 DNA: TGTGCCAGTAGTGCCCGGGACAGGGCGCCTGGCTACACCTTC

clone size: once
J gene: TRBJ1-1
V gene: TRBV5-5
D gene: -
CDR3 protein: CASSVDPAGTEAFF
CDR3 DNA: TGTGCCAGCAGCGTAGACCCGGCCGGGACTGAAGCTTTCTTT

clone size: -
J gene: TRBJ2-5
V gene: TRBV7-9
D gene: TRBD1
CDR3 protein: CASSSWTGARETQYF
CDR3 DNA: TGTGCCAGCAGCTCCTGGACAGGGGCTAGGGAGACCCAGTACTTC

clone size: -
J gene: TRBJ1-1
V gene: TRBV29-1
D gene: TRBD1
CDR3 protein: CSVETGGTEAFF
CDR3 DNA: TGCAGCGTGGAGACAGGGGGCACTGAAGCTTTCTTT

clone size: -
J gene: TRBJ1-3
V gene: TRBV12-3/TRBV12-4
D gene: -
CDR3 protein: CASSLEYTIYF
CDR3 DNA: TGTGCCAGCAGTTTGGAGTACACCATATATTTT

clone size: -
J gene: TRBJ2-1
V gene: TRBV6-5
D gene: TRBD1
CDR3 protein: CASRGTGGHHEQFF
CDR3 DNA: TGTGCCAGCAGGGGGACAGGGGGCCACCATGAGCAGTTCTTC

clone size: -
J gene: TRBJ1-5
V gene: TRBV4-1
D gene: TRBD1
CDR3 protein: CASSQPALTGGRNQPQHF
CDR3 DNA: TGCGCCAGCAGCCAACCCGCTTTAACAGGGGGCAGGAATCAGCCCCAGCATTTT

clone size: once
J gene: TRBJ2-7
V gene: TRBV5-4
D gene: -
CDR3 protein: CASSREGRREQYF
CDR3 DNA: TGTGCCAGCAGCCGCGAAGGGAGAAGGGAGCAGTACTTC

clone size: few
J gene: TRBJ2-7
V gene: TRBV10-3
D gene: -
CDR3 protein: CAIGQRGKEQYF
CDR3 DNA: TGTGCCATCGGGCAACGGGGTAAGGAGCAGTACTTC

clone size: few
J gene: TRBJ2-1
V gene: TRBV5-1
D gene: -
CDR3 protein: CASSLVLGDEQFF
CDR3 DNA: TGCGCCAGCAGCTTGGTACTCGGGGATGAGCAGTTCTTC

clone size: -
J gene: TRBJ2-1
V gene: TRBV13
D gene: -
CDR3 protein: CASSSKWAGLNNEQFF
CDR3 DNA: TGTGCCAGCAGCTCCAAGTGGGCGGGGCTAAACAATGAGCAGTTCTTC

clone size: -
J gene: TRBJ2-7
V gene: TRBV6-1
D gene: TRBD2
CDR3 protein: CASSEPRTSGSEQYF
CDR3 DNA: TGTGCCAGCAGTGAACCCCGGACTAGCGGAAGCGAGCAGTACTTC

clone size: -
J gene: TRBJ2-7
V gene: TRBV10-3
D gene: TRBD1
CDR3 protein: CASTGQSSYEQYF
CDR3 DNA: TGTGCCAGTACGGGACAGAGCTCCTACGAGCAGTACTTC

clone size: -
J gene: TRBJ1-6
V gene: TRBV6-5
D gene: TRBD1
CDR3 protein: CASSLTGQGFNSPLHF
CDR3 DNA: TGTGCCAGCAGTTTAACGGGACAGGGCTTCAATTCACCCCTCCACTTT